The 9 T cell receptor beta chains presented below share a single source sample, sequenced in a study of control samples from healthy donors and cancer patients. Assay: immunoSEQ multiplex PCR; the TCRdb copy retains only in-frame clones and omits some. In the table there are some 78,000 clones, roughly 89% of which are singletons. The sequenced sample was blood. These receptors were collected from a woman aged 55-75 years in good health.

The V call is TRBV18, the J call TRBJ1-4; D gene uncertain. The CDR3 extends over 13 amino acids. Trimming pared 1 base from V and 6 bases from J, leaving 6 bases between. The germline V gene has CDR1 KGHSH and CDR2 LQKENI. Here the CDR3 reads CASSPRGDEKLFF. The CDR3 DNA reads TGTGCCAGCTCACCACGGGGAGATGAAAAACTGTTTTTT.

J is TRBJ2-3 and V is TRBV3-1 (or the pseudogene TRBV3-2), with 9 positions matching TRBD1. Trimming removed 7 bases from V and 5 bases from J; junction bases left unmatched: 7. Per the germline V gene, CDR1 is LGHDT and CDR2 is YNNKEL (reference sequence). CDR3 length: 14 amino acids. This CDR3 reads CASNGQGLGDTQYF. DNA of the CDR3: TGTGCCAGCAACGGACAGGGGTTGGGAGATACGCAGTATTTT.

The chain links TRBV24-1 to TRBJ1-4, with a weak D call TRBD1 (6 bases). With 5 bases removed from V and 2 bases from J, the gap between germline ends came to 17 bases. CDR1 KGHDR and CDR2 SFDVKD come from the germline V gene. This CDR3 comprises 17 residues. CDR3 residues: CATSGIRGTETNEKLFF. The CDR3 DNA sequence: TGTGCCACCAGTGGGATTAGGGGGACGGAGACTAATGAAAAACTGTTTTTT.

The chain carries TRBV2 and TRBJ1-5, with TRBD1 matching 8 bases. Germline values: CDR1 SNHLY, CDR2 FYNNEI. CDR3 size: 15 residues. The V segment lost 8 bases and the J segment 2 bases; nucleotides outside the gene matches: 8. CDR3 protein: CASGEGQGGNQPQHF. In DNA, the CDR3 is TGTGCCAGCGGGGAAGGACAGGGCGGCAATCAGCCCCAGCATTTT.

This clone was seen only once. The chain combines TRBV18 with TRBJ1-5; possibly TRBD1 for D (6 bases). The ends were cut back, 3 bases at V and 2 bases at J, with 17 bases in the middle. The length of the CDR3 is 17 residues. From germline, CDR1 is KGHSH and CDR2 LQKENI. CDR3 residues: CASSPTDSNRRNQPQHF. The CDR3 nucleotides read TGTGCCAGCTCACCCACGGACAGCAACCGCCGCAATCAGCCCCAGCATTTT. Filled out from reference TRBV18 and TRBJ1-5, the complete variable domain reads NAGVMQNPRHLVRRRGQEARLRCSPMKGHSHVYWYRQLPEEGLKFMVYLQKENIIDESGMPKERFSAEFPKEGPSILRIQQVVRGDSAAYFCASSPTDSNRRNQPQHFGDGTRLSIL.

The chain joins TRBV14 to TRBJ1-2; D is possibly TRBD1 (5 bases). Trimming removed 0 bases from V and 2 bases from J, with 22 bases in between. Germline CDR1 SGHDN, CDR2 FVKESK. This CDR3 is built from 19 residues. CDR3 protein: CASSQDMRGPNLGNYGYTF. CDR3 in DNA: TGTGCCAGCAGCCAAGATATGAGGGGCCCAAACTTGGGGAACTATGGCTACACCTTC.

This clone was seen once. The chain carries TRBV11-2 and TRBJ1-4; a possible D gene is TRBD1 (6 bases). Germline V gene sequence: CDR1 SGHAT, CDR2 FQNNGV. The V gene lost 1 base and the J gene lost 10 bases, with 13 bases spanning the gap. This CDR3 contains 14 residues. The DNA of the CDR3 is TGTGCCAGCAGCTTAGGCGGGGGCGAGAGAAAACTGTTTTTT. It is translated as CASSLGGGERKLFF.

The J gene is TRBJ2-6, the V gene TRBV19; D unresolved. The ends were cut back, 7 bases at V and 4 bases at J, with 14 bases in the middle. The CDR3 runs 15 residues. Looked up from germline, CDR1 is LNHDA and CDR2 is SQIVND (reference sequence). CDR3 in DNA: TGTGCCAGTACCCGAGGCGAGGCCGGGGCCAACGTCCTGACTTTC. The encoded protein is CASTRGEAGANVLTF.

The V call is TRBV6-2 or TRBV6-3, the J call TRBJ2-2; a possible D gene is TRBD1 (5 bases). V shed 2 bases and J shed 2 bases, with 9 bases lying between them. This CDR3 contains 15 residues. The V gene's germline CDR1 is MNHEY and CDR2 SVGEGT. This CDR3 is CASSYETANTGELFF. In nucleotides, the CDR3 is TGTGCCAGCAGTTACGAGACAGCTAACACCGGGGAGCTGTTTTTT.